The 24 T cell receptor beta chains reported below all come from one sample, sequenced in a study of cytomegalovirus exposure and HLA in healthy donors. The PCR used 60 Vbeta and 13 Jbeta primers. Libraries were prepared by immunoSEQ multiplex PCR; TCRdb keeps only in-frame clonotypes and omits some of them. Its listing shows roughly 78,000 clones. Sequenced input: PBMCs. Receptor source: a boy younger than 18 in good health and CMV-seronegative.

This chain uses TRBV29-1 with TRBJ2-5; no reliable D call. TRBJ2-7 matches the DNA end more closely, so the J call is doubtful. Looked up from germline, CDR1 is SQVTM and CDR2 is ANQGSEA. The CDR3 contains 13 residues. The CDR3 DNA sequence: TGCAGCGTTGAAGATGATGACATGAACGAGCAGTACTTC. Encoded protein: CSVEDDDMNEQYF.

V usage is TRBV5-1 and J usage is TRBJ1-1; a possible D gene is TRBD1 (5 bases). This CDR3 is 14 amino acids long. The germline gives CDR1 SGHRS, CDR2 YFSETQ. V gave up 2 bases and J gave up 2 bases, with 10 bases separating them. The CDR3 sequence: CASSFRTGNTEAFF. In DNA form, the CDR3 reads TGCGCCAGCAGCTTCCGTACAGGCAACACTGAAGCTTTCTTT.

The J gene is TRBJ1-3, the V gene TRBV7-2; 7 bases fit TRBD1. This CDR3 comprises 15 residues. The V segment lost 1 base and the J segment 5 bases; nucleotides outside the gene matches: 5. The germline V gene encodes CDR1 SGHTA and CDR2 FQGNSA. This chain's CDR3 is CASSLDRGWRNTIYF. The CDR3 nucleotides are TGTGCCAGCAGCTTAGACAGGGGATGGAGAAACACCATATATTTT.

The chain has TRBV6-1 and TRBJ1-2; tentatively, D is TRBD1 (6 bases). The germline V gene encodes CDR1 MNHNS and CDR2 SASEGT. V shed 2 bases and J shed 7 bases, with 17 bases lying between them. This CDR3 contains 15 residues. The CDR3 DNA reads TGTGCCAGCAGTGAACGGACAGCCCTAGGGGGTGGCTACACCTTC. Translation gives CASSERTALGGGYTF.

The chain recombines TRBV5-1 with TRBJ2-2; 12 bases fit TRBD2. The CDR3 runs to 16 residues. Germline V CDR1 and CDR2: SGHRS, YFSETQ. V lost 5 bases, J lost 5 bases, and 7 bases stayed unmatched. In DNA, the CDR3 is TGCGCCAGCAGTTTGACTAGCGGGGGAAGGACCGGGGAGCTGTTTTTT. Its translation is CASSLTSGGRTGELFF.

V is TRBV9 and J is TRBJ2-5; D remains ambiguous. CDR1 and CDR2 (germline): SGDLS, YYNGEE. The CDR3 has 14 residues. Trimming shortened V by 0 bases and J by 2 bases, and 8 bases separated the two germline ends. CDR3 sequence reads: CASSVGPRQETQYF. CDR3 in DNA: TGTGCCAGCAGCGTAGGGCCCAGGCAAGAGACCCAGTACTTC.

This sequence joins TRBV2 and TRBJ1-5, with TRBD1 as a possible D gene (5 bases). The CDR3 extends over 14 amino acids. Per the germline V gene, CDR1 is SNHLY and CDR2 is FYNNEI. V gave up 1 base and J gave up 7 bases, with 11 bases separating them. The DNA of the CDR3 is TGTGCCAGCAGTGAAGTACCGGGGGGGCAGCCCCAGCATTTT. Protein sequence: CASSEVPGGQPQHF.

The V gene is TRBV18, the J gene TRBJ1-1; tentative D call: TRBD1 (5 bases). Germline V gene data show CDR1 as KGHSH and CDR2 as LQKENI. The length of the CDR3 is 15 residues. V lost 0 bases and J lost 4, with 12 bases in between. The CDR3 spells CASSPPFGQGTEAFF. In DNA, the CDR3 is TGTGCCAGCTCACCACCCTTTGGGCAGGGCACTGAAGCTTTCTTT.

Here the CDR3 reads CASSLEAQETQYF. The CDR3 coding sequence is TGTGCCAGCAGCTTAGAAGCCCAAGAGACCCAGTACTTC. The chain employs TRBV7-6 and TRBJ2-5; D unresolved. Germline V gives CDR1 SGHVS, CDR2 FNYEAQ. V shed 1 base and J shed 1 base, with 4 bases lying between them. The CDR3 consists of 13 residues.

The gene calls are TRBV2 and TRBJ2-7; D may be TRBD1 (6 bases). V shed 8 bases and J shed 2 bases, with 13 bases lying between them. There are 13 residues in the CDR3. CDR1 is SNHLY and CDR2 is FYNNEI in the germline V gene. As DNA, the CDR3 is TGTGCCAGCGCCCGGGACATAACCTACGAGCAGTACTTC. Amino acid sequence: CASARDITYEQYF. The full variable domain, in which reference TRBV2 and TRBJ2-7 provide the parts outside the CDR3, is EPEVTQTPSHQVTQMGQEVILRCVPISNHLYFYWYRQILGQKVEFLVSFYNNEISEKSEIFDDQFSVERPDGSNFTLKIRSTKLEDSAMYFCASARDITYEQYFGPGTRLTVT.

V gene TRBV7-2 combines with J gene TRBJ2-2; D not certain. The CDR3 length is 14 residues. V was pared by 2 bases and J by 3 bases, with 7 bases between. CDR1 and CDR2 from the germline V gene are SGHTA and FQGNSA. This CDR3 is CASSLLQDTGELFF. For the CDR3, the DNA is TGTGCCAGCAGCTTACTCCAGGACACCGGGGAGCTGTTTTTT.

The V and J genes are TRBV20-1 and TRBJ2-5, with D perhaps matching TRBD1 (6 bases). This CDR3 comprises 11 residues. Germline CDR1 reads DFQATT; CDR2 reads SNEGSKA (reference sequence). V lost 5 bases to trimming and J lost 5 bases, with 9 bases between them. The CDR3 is CSASTGETQYF. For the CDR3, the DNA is TGCAGTGCTTCTACAGGGGAGACCCAGTACTTC.

The DNA of the CDR3 is TGTGCCAGCTCACCACCCCCTACTGTCGGCGAGCAGTACTTC. The encoded protein is CASSPPPTVGEQYF. The chain uses TRBV18 and TRBJ2-7; D remains unclear. V lost 0 bases and J lost 6, with 12 bases in between. Germline V lookup: CDR1 KGHSH, CDR2 LQKENI. This CDR3 region has 14 residues.

This CDR3 is CASRTETGNSPLHF. In nucleotides, the CDR3 is TGTGCCAGCAGAACGGAGACGGGAAATTCACCCCTCCACTTT. The chain has TRBV27 and TRBJ1-6; no definite D call. Deletions cut 6 bases from V and 7 bases from J, with 13 bases between. Germline values: CDR1 MNHEY, CDR2 SMNVEV (reference sequence). This CDR3 contains 14 residues.

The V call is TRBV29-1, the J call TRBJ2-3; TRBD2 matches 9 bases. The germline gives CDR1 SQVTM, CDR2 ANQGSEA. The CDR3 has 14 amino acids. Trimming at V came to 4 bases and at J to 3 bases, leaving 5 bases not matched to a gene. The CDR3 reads CSVALAGRTDTQYF. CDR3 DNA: TGCAGCGTTGCCCTAGCGGGAAGGACAGATACGCAGTATTTT.

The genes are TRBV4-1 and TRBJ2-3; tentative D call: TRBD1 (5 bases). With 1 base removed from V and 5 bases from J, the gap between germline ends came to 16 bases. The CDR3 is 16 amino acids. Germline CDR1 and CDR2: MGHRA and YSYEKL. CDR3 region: CASSQGDSPRVDTQYF. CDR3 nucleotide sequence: TGCGCCAGCAGCCAAGGAGACAGCCCTAGGGTAGATACGCAGTATTTT.

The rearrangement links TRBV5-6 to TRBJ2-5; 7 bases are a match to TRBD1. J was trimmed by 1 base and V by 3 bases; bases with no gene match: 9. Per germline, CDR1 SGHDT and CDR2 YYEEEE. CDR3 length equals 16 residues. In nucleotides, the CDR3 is TGTGCCAGCAGCTCACTCCGCTGGACAGGCCAAGAGACCCAGTACTTC. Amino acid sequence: CASSSLRWTGQETQYF. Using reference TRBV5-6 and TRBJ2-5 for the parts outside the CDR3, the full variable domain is DAGVTQSPTHLIKTRGQQVTLRCSPKSGHDTVSWYQQALGQGPQFIFQYYEEEERQRGNFPDRFSGHQFPNYSSELNVNALLLGDSALYLCASSSLRWTGQETQYFGPGTRLLVL.

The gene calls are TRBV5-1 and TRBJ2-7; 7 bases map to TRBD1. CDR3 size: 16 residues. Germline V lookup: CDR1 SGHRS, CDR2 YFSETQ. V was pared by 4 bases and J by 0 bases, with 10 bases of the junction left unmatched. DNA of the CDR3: TGCGCCAGCAGCATCGACAGGGTAGAAAGCTCCTACGAGCAGTACTTC. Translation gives CASSIDRVESSYEQYF.

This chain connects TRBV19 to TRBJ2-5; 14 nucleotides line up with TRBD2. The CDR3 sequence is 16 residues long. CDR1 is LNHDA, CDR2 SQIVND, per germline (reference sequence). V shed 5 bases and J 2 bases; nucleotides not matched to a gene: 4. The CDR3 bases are TGTGCCAGTAGTTTGGGACTAGCGGGGGAGCAAGAGACCCAGTACTTC. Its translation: CASSLGLAGEQETQYF.

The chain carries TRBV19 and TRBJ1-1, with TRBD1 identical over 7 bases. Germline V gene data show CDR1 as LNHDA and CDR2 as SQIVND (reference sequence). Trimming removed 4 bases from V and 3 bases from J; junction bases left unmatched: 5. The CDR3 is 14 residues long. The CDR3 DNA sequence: TGTGCCAGTAGTACGGCACAGGGGTACACTGAAGCTTTCTTT. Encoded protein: CASSTAQGYTEAFF.

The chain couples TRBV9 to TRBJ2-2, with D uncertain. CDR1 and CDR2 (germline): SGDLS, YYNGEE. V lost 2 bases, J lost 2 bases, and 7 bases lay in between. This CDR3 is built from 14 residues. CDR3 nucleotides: TGTGCCAGCAGCGTTTCAGTAAACACCGGGGAGCTGTTTTTT. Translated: CASSVSVNTGELFF.

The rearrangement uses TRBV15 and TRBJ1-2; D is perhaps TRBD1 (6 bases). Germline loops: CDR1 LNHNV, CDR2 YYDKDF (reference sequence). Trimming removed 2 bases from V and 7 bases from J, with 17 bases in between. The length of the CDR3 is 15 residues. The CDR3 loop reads CATSRITGSLAGYTF. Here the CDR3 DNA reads TGTGCCACCAGCAGAATAACAGGGTCTTTGGCTGGCTACACCTTC.

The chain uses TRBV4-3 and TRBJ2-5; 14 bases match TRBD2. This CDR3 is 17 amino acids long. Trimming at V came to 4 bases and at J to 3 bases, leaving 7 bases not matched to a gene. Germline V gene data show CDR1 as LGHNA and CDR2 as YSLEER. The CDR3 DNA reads TGCGCCAGCAGCCTAAACCCGGGACTAGCGGGAGAAGAGACCCAGTACTTC. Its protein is CASSLNPGLAGEETQYF.

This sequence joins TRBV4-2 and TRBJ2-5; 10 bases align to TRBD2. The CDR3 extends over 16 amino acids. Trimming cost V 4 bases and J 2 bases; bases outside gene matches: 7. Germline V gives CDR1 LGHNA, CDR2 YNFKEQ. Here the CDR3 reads CASSPRAGGIQETQYF. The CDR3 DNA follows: TGTGCCAGCAGCCCCAGAGCGGGAGGGATACAAGAGACCCAGTACTTC.